The entry that follows covers one T cell receptor beta chain sequence. The data were obtained in a study of blood T cell repertoires in COVID-19. Cohorts were assigned according to the clinical history that participants reported. Assay: immunoSEQ multiplex PCR; the TCRdb copy retains only in-frame clones and omits some. The sample lists just over 300,000 clones, roughly 87% seen once, with around 9% in the top ten. Trimming took 6 bases from V and 5 from J; bases not matched to a gene: 7. The CDR3 is 15 amino acids. Germline V gene lookup returns CDR1 MDHEN and CDR2 SYDVKM. This receptor was obtained from a woman under 30 who had recovered from COVID-19. Sequencing input: PBMCs or T cells enriched from blood (not recorded which). The chain joins TRBV28 to TRBJ2-2; 9 bases map to TRBD2. The CDR3 region has the DNA TGTGCCAGCAGCCCGCTAGCGGGAACAACCGGGGAGCTGTTTTTT. Its protein product is CASSPLAGTTGELFF.